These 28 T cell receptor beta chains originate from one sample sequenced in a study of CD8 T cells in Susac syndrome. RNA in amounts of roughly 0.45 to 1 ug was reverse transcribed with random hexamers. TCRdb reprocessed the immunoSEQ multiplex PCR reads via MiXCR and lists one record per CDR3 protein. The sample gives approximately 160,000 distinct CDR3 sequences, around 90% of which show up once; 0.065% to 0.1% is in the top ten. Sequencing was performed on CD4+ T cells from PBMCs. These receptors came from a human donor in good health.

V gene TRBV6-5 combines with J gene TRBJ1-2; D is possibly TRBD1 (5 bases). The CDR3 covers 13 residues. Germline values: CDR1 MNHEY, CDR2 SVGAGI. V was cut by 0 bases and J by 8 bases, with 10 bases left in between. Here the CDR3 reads CASSYSPRVGYTF. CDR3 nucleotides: TGTGCCAGCAGTTACTCCCCCAGGGTCGGCTACACCTTC.

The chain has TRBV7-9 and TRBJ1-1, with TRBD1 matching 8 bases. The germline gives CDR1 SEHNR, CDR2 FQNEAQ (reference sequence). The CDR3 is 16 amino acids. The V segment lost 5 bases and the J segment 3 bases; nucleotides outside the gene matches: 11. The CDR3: CASSQGQVKWDTEAFF. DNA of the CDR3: TGTGCCAGCAGCCAGGGACAGGTGAAGTGGGACACTGAAGCTTTCTTT.

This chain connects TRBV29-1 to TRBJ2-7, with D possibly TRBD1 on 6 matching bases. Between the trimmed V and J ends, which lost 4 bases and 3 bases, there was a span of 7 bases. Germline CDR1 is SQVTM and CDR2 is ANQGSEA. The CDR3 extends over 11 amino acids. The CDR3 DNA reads TGCAGCGTTGCCAGGGGCTACGAGCAGTACTTC. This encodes CSVARGYEQYF.

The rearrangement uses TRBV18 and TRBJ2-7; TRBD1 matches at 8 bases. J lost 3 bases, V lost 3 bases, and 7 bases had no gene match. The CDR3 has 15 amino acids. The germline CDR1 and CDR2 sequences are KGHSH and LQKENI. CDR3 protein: CASSPMGQAYYEQYF. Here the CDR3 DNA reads TGTGCCAGCTCACCGATGGGACAGGCCTACTACGAGCAGTACTTC. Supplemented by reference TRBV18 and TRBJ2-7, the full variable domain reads NAGVMQNPRHLVRRRGQEARLRCSPMKGHSHVYWYRQLPEEGLKFMVYLQKENIIDESGMPKERFSAEFPKEGPSILRIQQVVRGDSAAYFCASSPMGQAYYEQYFGPGTRLTVT.

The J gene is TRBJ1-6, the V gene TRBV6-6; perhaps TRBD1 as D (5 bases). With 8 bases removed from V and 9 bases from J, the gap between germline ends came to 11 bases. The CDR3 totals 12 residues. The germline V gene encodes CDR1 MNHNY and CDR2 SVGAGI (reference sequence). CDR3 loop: CASSLGGSPLHF. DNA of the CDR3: TGTGCCAGCTCGCTGGGGGGTTCACCCCTCCACTTT.

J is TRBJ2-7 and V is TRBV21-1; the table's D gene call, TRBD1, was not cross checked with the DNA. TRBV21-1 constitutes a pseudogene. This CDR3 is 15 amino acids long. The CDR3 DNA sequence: TGTGCCAGCAGCAAAATGGGACACCGCTCCTACGAGCAGTACTTC. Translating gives CASSKMGHRSYEQYF.

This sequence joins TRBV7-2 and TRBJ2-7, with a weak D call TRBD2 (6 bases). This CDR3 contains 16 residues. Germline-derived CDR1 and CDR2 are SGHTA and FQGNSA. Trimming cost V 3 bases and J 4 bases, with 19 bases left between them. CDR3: CASSLGGLRTLYEQYF. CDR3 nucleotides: TGTGCCAGCAGCTTGGGGGGACTCCGAACCTTATACGAGCAGTACTTC.

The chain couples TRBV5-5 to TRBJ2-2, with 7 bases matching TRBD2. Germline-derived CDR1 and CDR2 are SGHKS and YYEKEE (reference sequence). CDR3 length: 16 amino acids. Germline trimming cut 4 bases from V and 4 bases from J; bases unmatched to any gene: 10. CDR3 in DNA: TGTGCCAGCAGCCCATCGGGGAGGGGCCGCACCGGGGAGCTGTTTTTT. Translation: CASSPSGRGRTGELFF.

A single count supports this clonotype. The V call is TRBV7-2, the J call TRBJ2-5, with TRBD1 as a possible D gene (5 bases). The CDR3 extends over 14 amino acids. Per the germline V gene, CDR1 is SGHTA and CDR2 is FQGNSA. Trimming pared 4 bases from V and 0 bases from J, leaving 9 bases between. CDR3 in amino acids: CASSYRQNQETQYF. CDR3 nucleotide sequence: TGTGCCAGCAGCTACAGACAGAACCAAGAGACCCAGTACTTC.

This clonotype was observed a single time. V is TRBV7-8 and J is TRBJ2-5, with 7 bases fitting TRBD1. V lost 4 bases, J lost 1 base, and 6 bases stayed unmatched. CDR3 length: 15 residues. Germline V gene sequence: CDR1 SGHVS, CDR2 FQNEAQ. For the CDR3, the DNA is TGTGCCAGCAGCTACCGAAGGGACAGCCAAGAGACCCAGTACTTC. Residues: CASSYRRDSQETQYF. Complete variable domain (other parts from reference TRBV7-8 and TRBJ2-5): GAGVSQSPRYKVAKRGQDVALRCDPISGHVSLFWYQQALGQGPEFLTYFQNEAQLDKSGLPSDRFFAERPEGSVSTLKIQRTQQEDSAVYLCASSYRRDSQETQYFGPGTRLLVL.

The CDR3 DNA follows: TGTGCCAGCAGACCCACTGGGACTAGCGGGTACAGGGGGGATCTCAAAAACATTCAGTACTTC. Its translation is CASRPTGTSGYRGDLKNIQYF. V and J are TRBV2 and TRBJ2-4, with 12 positions matching TRBD2. V lost 6 bases and J lost 3; bases outside the gene matches: 21. This CDR3 is built from 21 residues. Per the germline V gene, CDR1 is SNHLY and CDR2 is FYNNEI.

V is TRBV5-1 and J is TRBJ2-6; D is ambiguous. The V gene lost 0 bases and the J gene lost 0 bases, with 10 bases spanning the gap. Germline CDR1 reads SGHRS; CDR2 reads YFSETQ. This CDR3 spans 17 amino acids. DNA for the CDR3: TGCGCCAGCAGCTTGGCCCGGCAGACCTCTGGGGCCAACGTCCTGACTTTC. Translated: CASSLARQTSGANVLTF.

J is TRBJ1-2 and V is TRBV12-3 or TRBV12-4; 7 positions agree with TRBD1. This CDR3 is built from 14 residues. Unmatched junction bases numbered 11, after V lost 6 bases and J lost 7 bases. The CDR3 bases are TGTGCCAGCAGCCTAGAGACAGGGTCTGGTGGCTACACCTTC. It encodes CASSLETGSGGYTF.

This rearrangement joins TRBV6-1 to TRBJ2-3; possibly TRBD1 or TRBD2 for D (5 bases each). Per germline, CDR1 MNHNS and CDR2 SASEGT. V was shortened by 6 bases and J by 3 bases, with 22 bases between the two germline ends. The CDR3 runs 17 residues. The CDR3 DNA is TGTGCCAGCAGAATTACGCCTTCAGGGAGTGGAACAGATACGCAGTATTTT. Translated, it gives CASRITPSGSGTDTQYF.

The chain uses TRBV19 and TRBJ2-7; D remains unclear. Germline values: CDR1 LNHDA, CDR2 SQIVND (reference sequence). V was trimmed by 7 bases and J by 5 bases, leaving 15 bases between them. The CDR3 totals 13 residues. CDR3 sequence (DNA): TGTGCCAGTAACGGCCAGATCCAGGACGAGCAGTACTTC. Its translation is CASNGQIQDEQYF.

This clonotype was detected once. The CDR3 nucleotides read TGTGCCAGCAGTTACTACAGGGACTACGAGCAGTACTTC. This encodes CASSYYRDYEQYF. V gene TRBV6-2 or TRBV6-3 combines with J gene TRBJ2-7, with D perhaps TRBD1 (6 bases). V was shortened by 1 base and J by 3 bases, with 7 bases between the two germline ends. CDR3 size: 13 residues. The germline V gene encodes CDR1 MNHEY and CDR2 SVGEGT.

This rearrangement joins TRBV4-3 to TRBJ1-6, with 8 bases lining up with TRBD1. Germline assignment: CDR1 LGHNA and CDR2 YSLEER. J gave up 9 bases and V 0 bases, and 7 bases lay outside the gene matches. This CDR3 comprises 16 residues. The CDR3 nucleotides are TGCGCCAGCAGCCAAGATGGGGGGACAGGCCTTTCACCCCTCCACTTT. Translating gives CASSQDGGTGLSPLHF.

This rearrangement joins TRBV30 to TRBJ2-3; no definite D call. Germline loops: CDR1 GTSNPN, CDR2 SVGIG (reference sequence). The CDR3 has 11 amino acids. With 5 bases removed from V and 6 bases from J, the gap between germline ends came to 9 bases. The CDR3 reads CAWGSLDTQYF. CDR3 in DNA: TGTGCCTGGGGAAGTTTGGATACGCAGTATTTT.

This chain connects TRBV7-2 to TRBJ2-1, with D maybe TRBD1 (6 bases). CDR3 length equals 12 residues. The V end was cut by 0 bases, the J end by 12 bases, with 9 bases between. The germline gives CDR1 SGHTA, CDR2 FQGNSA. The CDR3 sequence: CASSLAARGQFF. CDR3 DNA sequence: TGTGCCAGCAGCTTAGCTGCCAGGGGGCAGTTCTTC.

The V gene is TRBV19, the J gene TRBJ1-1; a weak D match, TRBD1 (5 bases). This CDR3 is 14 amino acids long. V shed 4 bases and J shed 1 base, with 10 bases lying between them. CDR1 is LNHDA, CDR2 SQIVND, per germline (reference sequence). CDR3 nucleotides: TGTGCCAGTAGTACTCGGGACGGGAACACTGAAGCTTTCTTT. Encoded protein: CASSTRDGNTEAFF. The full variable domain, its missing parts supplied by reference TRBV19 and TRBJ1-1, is DGGITQSPKYLFRKEGQNVTLSCEQNLNHDAMYWYRQDPGQGLRLIYYSQIVNDFQKGDIAEGYSVSREKKESFPLTVTSAQKNPTAFYLCASSTRDGNTEAFFGQGTRLTVV.

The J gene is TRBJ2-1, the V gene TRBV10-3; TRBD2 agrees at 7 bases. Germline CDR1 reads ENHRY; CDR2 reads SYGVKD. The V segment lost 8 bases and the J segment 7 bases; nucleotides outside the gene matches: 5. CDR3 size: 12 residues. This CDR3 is CAISGTINEQFF. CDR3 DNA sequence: TGTGCCATCTCCGGGACTATAAATGAGCAGTTCTTC.

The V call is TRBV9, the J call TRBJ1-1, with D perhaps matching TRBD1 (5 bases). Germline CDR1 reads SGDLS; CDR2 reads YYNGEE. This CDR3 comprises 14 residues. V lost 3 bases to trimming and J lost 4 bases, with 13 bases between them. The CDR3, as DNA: TGTGCCAGCAGCGGAGGGGACGGGCTCACTGAAGCTTTCTTT. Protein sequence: CASSGGDGLTEAFF.

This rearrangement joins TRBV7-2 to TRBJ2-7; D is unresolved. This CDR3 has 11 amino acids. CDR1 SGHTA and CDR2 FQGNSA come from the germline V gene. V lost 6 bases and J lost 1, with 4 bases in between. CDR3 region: CASRFSYEQYF. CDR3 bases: TGTGCCAGCAGGTTTTCCTACGAGCAGTACTTC.

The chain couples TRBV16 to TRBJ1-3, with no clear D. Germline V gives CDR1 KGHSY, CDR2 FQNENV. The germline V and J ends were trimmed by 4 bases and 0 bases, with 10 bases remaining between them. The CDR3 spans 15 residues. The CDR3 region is CASSPARPSGNTIYF. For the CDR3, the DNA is TGTGCCAGCAGCCCAGCACGGCCCTCTGGAAACACCATATATTTT.

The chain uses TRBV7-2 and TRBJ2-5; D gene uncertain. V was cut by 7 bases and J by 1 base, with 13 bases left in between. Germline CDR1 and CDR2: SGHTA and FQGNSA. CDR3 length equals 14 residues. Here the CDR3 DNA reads TGTGCCAGCACTCCGGCACTTCTCCAAGAGACCCAGTACTTC. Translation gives CASTPALLQETQYF.

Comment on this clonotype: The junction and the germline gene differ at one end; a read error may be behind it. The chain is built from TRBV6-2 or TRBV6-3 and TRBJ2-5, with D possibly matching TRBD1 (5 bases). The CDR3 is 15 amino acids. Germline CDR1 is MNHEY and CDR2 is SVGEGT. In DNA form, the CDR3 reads TGTGCCAGCAGTTACGGCCTGGGGCCCCAGGAGACCCAGCACTTC. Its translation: CASSYGLGPQETQHF.

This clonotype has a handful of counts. The CDR3 spells CASSHRENTGELFF. The CDR3 nucleotides are TGCGCCAGCAGCCATCGAGAGAACACCGGGGAGCTGTTTTTT. This chain connects TRBV4-3 to TRBJ2-2; D unclear. V gave up 3 bases and J gave up 1 base, with 6 bases separating them. Germline values: CDR1 LGHNA, CDR2 YSLEER. The CDR3 loop spans 14 amino acids.

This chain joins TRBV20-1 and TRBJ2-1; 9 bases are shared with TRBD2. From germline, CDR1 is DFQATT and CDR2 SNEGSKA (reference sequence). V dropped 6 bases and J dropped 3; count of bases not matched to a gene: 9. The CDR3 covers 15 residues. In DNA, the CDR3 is TGCAGTGCCCCAAGGAGCGGGGGGTTCTACAATGAGCAGTTCTTC. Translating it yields CSAPRSGGFYNEQFF.